The rows below give T cell receptor beta chains drawn from one sample of a study of identical twins. TCRdb processed the 5' RACE reads anew with MiXCR; each CDR3 protein has one entry. The profile covers around 370,000 distinct CDR3 sequences, with 7% to 9.5% appearing a single time and about 9.1% taken by the ten largest. Sequencing input: naive T cells sorted from blood. The receptors shown here come from a woman aged 50 to 60 in good health. CDR3s include the opening cysteine and the closing phenylalanine or tryptophan. Fields, in order: D gene, V gene, CDR3 length, clone size, J gene, CDR3 protein, CDR3 DNA. A D gene is named only where the DNA matches it firmly. Clone size appears in some rows only: once, few, many, or a class for an expanded clone.

.,TRBV29-1,12,.,TRBJ2-1,CSVGRDYNEQFF,TGCAGCGTTGGTCGGGACTACAATGAGCAGTTCTTC
.,TRBV5-1,15,few,TRBJ2-3,CASNPLAGATDTQYF,TGCGCCAGCAACCCGTTAGCTGGGGCTACAGATACGCAGTATTTT
.,TRBV15,14,few,TRBJ1-5,CATSRDTENQPQHF,TGTGCCACCAGCAGAGATACAGAAAATCAGCCCCAGCATTTT
.,TRBV2,12,many,TRBJ2-1,CASSEGRGEQFF,TGTGCCAGCAGTGAAGGGAGAGGTGAGCAGTTCTTC
.,TRBV7-9,12,many,TRBJ1-1,CASSSGVTEAFF,TGTGCCAGCAGCTCAGGGGTCACTGAAGCTTTCTTT
TRBD1,TRBV12-3/TRBV12-4,15,.,TRBJ2-7,CASSLTWTGAYEQYF,TGTGCCAGCAGTTTAACCTGGACAGGGGCCTACGAGCAGTACTTC
.,TRBV5-1,15,few,TRBJ2-3,CASSFSPLSTDTQYF,TGCGCCAGCAGTTTTTCTCCTCTTAGCACAGATACGCAGTATTTT
.,TRBV10-2,14,.,TRBJ1-5,CASSEPQGNQPQHF,TGCGCCAGCAGTGAACCCCAGGGGAATCAGCCCCAGCATTTT
.,TRBV2,12,.,TRBJ2-7,CASGTQAYEQYF,TGTGCCAGTGGGACTCAGGCCTACGAGCAGTACTTC
.,TRBV2,17,few,TRBJ2-4,CASSESGSGVAKNIQYF,TGTGCCAGCAGTGAATCGGGGTCGGGGGTGGCCAAAAACATTCAGTACTTC
TRBD2,TRBV27,17,.,TRBJ2-5,CASSSRTSGRILETQYF,TGTGCCAGCAGTTCCCGGACTAGCGGGAGAATTTTAGAGACCCAGTACTTC
.,TRBV6-6,15,many,TRBJ2-6,CASSYVGSGANVLTF,TGTGCCAGCAGTTACGTGGGATCTGGGGCCAACGTCCTGACTTTC
.,TRBV9,17,many,TRBJ1-1,CASSSPPTGTQNTEAFF,TGTGCCAGCAGCTCACCCCCCACCGGGACCCAGAACACTGAAGCTTTCTTT
.,TRBV12-3/TRBV12-4,14,many,TRBJ1-2,CASSPRGEDYGYTF,TGTGCCAGCAGCCCGAGGGGCGAGGACTATGGCTACACCTTC
.,TRBV9,15,few,TRBJ1-4,CASSVRGRANEKLFF,TGTGCCAGCAGCGTAAGGGGGAGGGCTAATGAAAAACTGTTTTTT
TRBD2,TRBV15,17,many,TRBJ2-7,CATSSTSGLAPTYEQYF,TGTGCCACCAGCAGCACCTCGGGACTAGCGCCGACCTACGAGCAGTACTTC
.,TRBV5-4,15,.,TRBJ2-1,CASSDWGIGSNEQFF,TGTGCCAGCAGTGACTGGGGCATTGGGTCCAATGAGCAGTTCTTC
TRBD2,TRBV29-1,16,.,TRBJ2-6,CSVDHLAGSGANVLTF,TGCAGCGTCGACCACCTAGCGGGCTCTGGGGCCAACGTCCTGACTTTC
.,TRBV4-2,16,.,TRBJ2-5,CASSQAGHAGGETQYF,TGTGCCAGCAGCCAAGCGGGTCACGCAGGAGGAGAGACCCAGTACTTC
.,TRBV12-3/TRBV12-4,14,.,TRBJ2-3,CASSLTASGDTQYF,TGTGCCAGCAGCCTTACAGCATCCGGAGATACGCAGTATTTT
TRBD2,TRBV19,15,few,TRBJ2-2,CASSHLGGATGELFF,TGTGCCAGTAGTCACCTCGGGGGGGCCACCGGGGAGCTGTTTTTT
.,TRBV24-1,12,.,TRBJ1-5,CATSEVGQPQHF,TGTGCCACCAGTGAAGTTGGCCAGCCCCAGCATTTT
.,TRBV21-1,19,few,TRBJ1-2,CASSNPTRDRGRMGYGYTF,TGTGCCAGCAGCAACCCCACCAGAGACAGGGGGCGTATGGGGTATGGCTACACCTTC
TRBD2,TRBV6-5,16,few,TRBJ2-1,CASSLAGGPKDNEQFF,TGTGCCAGCAGTCTAGCGGGAGGGCCAAAAGACAATGAGCAGTTCTTC
.,TRBV6-5,15,.,TRBJ2-4,CASSYSTRAKNIQYF,TGTGCCAGCAGTTACTCGACGCGAGCCAAAAACATTCAGTACTTC
.,TRBV20-1,13,few,TRBJ2-1,CSARDGTIPGEFF,TGCAGTGCTAGAGATGGGACGATCCCTGGGGAATTCTTC
.,TRBV12-3/TRBV12-4,13,.,TRBJ1-2,CASSLPGRYGYTF,TGTGCCAGCAGTTTACCGGGGAGGTATGGCTACACCTTC
TRBD1,TRBV29-1,13,few,TRBJ2-5,CSVEDRGHETQYF,TGCAGCGTTGAAGACAGGGGGCACGAGACCCAGTACTTC
.,TRBV20-1,14,.,TRBJ1-4,CSAPGAGAGEKLFF,TGCAGTGCTCCCGGGGCGGGGGCTGGTGAAAAACTGTTTTTT
.,TRBV9,13,few,TRBJ2-3,CASSVGDWDTQYF,TGTGCCAGCAGCGTAGGGGATTGGGATACGCAGTATTTT
TRBD2,TRBV2,16,few,TRBJ2-3,CASRATSGISTDTQYF,TGTGCCAGCAGGGCTACTAGCGGAATTAGCACAGATACGCAGTATTTT
.,TRBV6-5,12,.,TRBJ1-4,CASSSDRRELFF,TGTGCCAGCAGTTCCGACCGACGGGAACTGTTTTTT
.,TRBV5-1,16,many,TRBJ2-7,CASSHFTGTSSYEQYF,TGCGCCAGCAGTCATTTCACAGGGACTTCCTCTTACGAGCAGTACTTC
.,TRBV7-8,14,.,TRBJ2-5,CASSQPISGETQYF,TGTGCCAGCAGCCAACCGATCAGCGGGGAGACCCAGTACTTC
TRBD2,TRBV20-1,15,many,TRBJ2-3,CSVPRSGSVTDTQYF,TGCAGTGTCCCTCGGAGCGGGAGTGTGACAGATACGCAGTATTTT
.,TRBV11-2,16,.,TRBJ1-5,CASSLGDRGVGQPQHF,TGTGCCAGCAGCTTGGGAGACAGAGGAGTAGGTCAGCCCCAGCATTTT
.,TRBV2,14,.,TRBJ1-2,CASSNRHQAYGYTF,TGTGCCAGCAGCAATCGTCACCAGGCATATGGCTACACCTTC
TRBD2,TRBV12-3/TRBV12-4,13,once,TRBJ2-1,CASSLRLAGGEFF,TGTGCCAGCAGTTTACGACTAGCGGGAGGGGAGTTCTTC
TRBD2,TRBV30,14,few,TRBJ2-6,CAWTGGRGANVLTF,TGTGCCTGGACGGGGGGGCGAGGGGCCAACGTCCTGACTTTC
TRBD1,TRBV27,17,few,TRBJ2-2,CASSLGTGGSLGGELFF,TGTGCCAGCAGTTTAGGGACAGGGGGTAGTTTGGGAGGGGAGCTGTTTTTT
.,TRBV6-5,11,.,TRBJ2-3,CASTKGDTQYF,TGTGCCAGCACCAAAGGGGATACGCAGTATTTT
.,TRBV5-1,15,many,TRBJ1-1,CASRTTITASTEAFF,TGCGCCAGCAGAACCACTATCACAGCATCCACTGAAGCTTTCTTT
TRBD2,TRBV3-1,18,few,TRBJ2-1,CASSQDRGLAGLYNEQFF,TGTGCCAGCAGCCAAGATAGAGGACTAGCGGGGCTATACAATGAGCAGTTCTTC
.,TRBV27,16,.,TRBJ2-1,CASSLRKLGSYNEQFF,TGTGCCAGCAGTTTAAGGAAGTTAGGGTCCTACAATGAGCAGTTCTTC
TRBD2,TRBV5-1,17,many,TRBJ2-3,CASSLGRPSGSTDTQYF,TGCGCCAGCAGCTTGGGACGGCCTAGCGGGAGCACAGATACGCAGTATTTT
.,TRBV6-1,15,.,TRBJ2-2,CASSEFTLNTGELFF,TGTGCCAGCAGTGAATTTACTCTGAACACCGGGGAGCTGTTTTTT
.,TRBV7-9,15,few,TRBJ2-7,CASSPPGTGTYEQYF,TGTGCCAGCAGCCCGCCCGGGACTGGAACCTACGAGCAGTACTTC
TRBD2,TRBV15,13,.,TRBJ2-1,CATGTSGGNEQFF,TGTGCCACCGGGACTAGCGGTGGCAATGAGCAGTTCTTC
.,TRBV7-8,15,.,TRBJ1-6,CASSLVSTYNSPLHF,TGTGCCAGCAGCTTAGTCAGCACCTATAATTCACCCCTCCACTTT
TRBD2,TRBV13,13,many,TRBJ2-5,CASSTRDYETQYF,TGTGCCAGCAGCACGAGGGACTATGAGACCCAGTACTTC
.,TRBV13,17,few,TRBJ2-2,CASSQLGWESNTGELFF,TGTGCCAGCAGCCAGCTAGGTTGGGAATCGAACACCGGGGAGCTGTTTTTT
TRBD2,TRBV5-5,14,few,TRBJ2-1,CASSFGTSGSEQFF,TGTGCCAGCAGCTTTGGGACTAGCGGGAGTGAGCAGTTCTTC
.,TRBV9,14,many,TRBJ2-5,CASSVGRNQETQYF,TGTGCCAGCAGCGTAGGGAGGAATCAAGAGACCCAGTACTTC
.,TRBV12-3/TRBV12-4,13,few,TRBJ1-2,CASSPPPEWGYTF,TGTGCCAGCAGTCCACCCCCGGAGTGGGGCTACACCTTC
.,TRBV5-1,17,few,TRBJ1-4,CASSLGQEAATNEKLFF,TGCGCCAGCAGCTTGGGACAGGAAGCCGCAACTAATGAAAAACTGTTTTTT
.,TRBV5-6,11,.,TRBJ2-3,CASQVGDTQYF,TGTGCCAGTCAAGTTGGAGATACGCAGTATTTT